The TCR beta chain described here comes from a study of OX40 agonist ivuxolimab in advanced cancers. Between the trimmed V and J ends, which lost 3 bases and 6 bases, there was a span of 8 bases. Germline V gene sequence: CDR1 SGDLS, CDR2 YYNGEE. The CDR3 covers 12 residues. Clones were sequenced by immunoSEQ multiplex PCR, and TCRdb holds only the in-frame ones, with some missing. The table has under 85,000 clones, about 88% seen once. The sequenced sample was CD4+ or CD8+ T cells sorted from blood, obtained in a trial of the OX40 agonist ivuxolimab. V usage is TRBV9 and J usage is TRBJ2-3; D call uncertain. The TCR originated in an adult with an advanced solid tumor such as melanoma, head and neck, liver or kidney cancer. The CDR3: CASSGQLDTQYF. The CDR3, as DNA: TGTGCCAGCAGCGGACAATTGGATACGCAGTATTTT.